This entry is about one T cell receptor beta chain. This record belongs to a study of blood T cell repertoires in COVID-19. CDR1 MGHDK and CDR2 SYGVNS come from the germline V gene. V lost 3 bases and J lost 5; bases outside the gene matches: 10. This CDR3 region has 16 residues. Sequencing was performed with immunoSEQ multiplex PCR; in TCRdb, only in-frame clones are kept and a portion is missing. In the table there are some 46,000 clones, almost 85% of which are singletons. Material for sequencing was peripheral blood. V usage is TRBV25-1 and J usage is TRBJ2-7; TRBD1 matches at 10 bases. This clonotype originated in a woman in her fifties or sixties with acute or convalescent COVID-19. The CDR3 coding sequence is TGTGCCAGCAGTGATTTGGGGGACAGGGGATTCGACGAGCAGTACTTC. It codes for CASSDLGDRGFDEQYF.